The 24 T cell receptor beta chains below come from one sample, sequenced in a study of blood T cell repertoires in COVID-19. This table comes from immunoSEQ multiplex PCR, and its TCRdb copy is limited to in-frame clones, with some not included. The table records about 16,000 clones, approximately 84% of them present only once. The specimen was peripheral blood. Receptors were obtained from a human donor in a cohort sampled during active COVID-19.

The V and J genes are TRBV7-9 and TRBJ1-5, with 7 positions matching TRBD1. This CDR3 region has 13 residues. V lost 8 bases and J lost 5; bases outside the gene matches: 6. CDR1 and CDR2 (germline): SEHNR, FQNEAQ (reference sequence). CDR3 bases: TGTGCCAGCCAGGGACAGATATATCAGCCCCAGCATTTT. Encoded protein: CASQGQIYQPQHF. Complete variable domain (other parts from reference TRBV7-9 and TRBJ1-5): DTGVSQNPRHKITKRGQNVTFRCDPISEHNRLYWYRQTLGQGPEFLTYFQNEAQLEKSRLLSDRFSAERPKGSFSTLEIQRTEQGDSAMYLCASQGQIYQPQHFGDGTRLSIL.

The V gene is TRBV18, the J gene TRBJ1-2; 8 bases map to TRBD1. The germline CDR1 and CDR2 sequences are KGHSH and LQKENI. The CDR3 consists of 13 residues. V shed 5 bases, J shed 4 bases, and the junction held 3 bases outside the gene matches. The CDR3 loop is CASSGDRTYGYTF. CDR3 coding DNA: TGTGCCAGCTCAGGGGACAGGACCTATGGCTACACCTTC.

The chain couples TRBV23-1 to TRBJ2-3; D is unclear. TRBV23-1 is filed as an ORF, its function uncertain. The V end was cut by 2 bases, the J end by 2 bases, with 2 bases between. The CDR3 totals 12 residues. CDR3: CASSQLTDTQYF. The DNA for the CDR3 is TGCGCCAGCAGTCAACTCACAGATACGCAGTATTTT.

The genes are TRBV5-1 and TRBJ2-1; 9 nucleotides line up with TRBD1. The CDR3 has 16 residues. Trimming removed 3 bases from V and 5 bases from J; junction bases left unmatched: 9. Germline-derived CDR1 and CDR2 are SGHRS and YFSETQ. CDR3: CASSSLGTGPDNEQFF. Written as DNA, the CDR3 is TGCGCCAGCAGCTCCCTTGGGACAGGGCCAGACAATGAGCAGTTCTTC.

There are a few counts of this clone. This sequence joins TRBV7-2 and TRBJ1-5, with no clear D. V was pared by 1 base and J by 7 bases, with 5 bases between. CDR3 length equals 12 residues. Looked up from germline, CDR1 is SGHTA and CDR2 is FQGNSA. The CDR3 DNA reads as TGTGCCAGCAGCTTAGATCAGCAGCCCCAGCATTTT. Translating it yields CASSLDQQPQHF.

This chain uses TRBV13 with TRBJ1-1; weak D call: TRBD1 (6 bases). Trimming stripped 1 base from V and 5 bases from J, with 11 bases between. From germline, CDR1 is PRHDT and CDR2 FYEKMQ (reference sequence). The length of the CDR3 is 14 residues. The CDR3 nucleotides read TGTGCCAGCAGCTTAGTCGGGGGGCGGACTGAAGCTTTCTTT. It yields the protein CASSLVGGRTEAFF.

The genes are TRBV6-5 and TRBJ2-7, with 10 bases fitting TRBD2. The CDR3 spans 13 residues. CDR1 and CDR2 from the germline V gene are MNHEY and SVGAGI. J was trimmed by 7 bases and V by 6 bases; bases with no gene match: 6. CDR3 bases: TGTGCCAGCAGCCATGGACTAGCGGTGGAGCAGTACTTC. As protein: CASSHGLAVEQYF.

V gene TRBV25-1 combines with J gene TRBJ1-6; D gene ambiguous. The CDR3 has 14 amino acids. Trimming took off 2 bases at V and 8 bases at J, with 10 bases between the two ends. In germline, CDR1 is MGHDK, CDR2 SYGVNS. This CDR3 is CASSEGPRDSPLHF. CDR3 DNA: TGTGCCAGCAGTGAAGGGCCGAGGGATTCACCCCTCCACTTT.

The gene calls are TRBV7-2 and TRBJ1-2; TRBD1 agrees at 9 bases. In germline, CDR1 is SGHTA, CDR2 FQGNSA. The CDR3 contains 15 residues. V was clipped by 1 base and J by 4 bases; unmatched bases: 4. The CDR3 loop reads CASSLERQGGYGYTF. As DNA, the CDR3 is TGTGCCAGCAGCTTAGAAAGACAGGGGGGCTATGGCTACACCTTC.

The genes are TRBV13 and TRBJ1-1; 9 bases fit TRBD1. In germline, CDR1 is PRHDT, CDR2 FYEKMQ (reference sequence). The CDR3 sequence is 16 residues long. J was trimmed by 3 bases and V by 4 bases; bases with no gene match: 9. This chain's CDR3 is CASSSLPGQGHTEAFF. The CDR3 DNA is TGTGCCAGCAGCTCCCTGCCGGGACAGGGCCACACTGAAGCTTTCTTT.

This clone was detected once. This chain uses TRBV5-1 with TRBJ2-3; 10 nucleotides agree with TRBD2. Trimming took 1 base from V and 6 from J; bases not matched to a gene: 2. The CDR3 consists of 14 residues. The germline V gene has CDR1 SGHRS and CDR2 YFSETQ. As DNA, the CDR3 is TGCGCCAGCAGCTTGACTAGCGGGGTTGATACGCAGTATTTT. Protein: CASSLTSGVDTQYF.

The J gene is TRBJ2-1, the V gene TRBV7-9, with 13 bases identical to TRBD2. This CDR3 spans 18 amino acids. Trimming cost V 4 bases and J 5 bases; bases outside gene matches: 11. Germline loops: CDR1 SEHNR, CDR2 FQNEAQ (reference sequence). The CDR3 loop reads CASSSWTSGGTFNNEQFF. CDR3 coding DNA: TGTGCCAGCAGCTCATGGACTAGCGGGGGCACATTTAACAATGAGCAGTTCTTC.

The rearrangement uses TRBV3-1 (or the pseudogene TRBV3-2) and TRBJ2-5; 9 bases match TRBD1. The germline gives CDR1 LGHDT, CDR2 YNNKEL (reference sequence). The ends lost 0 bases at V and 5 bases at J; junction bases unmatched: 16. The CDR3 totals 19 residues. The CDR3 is CASSQDGSTGQGSRETQYF. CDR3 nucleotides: TGTGCCAGCAGCCAAGACGGCAGTACGGGACAGGGAAGTAGGGAGACCCAGTACTTC.

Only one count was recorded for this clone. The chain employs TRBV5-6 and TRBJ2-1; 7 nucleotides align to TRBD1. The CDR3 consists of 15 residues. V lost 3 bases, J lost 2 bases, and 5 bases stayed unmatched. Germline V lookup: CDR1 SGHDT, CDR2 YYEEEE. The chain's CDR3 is CASSSMGQTYNEQFF. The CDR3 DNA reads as TGTGCCAGCAGCTCGATGGGACAGACCTACAATGAGCAGTTCTTC. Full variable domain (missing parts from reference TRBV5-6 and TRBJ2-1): DAGVTQSPTHLIKTRGQQVTLRCSPKSGHDTVSWYQQALGQGPQFIFQYYEEEERQRGNFPDRFSGHQFPNYSSELNVNALLLGDSALYLCASSSMGQTYNEQFFGPGTRLTVL.

CDR3: CASGGTNWETQYF. In DNA form, the CDR3 reads TGTGCCAGCGGTGGGACTAATTGGGAGACCCAGTACTTC. The V and J genes are TRBV2 and TRBJ2-5; TRBD2 matches 7 bases. Trimming removed 8 bases from V and 5 bases from J; junction bases left unmatched: 8. Looked up from germline, CDR1 is SNHLY and CDR2 is FYNNEI. The CDR3 is made up of 13 amino acids.

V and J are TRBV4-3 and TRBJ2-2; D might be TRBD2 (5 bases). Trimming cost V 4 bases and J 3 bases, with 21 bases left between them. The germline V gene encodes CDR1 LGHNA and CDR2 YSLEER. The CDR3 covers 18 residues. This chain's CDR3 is CASSLSNLRTSYTGELFF. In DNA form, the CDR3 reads TGCGCCAGCAGCCTATCGAACCTCAGGACTTCTTACACCGGGGAGCTGTTTTTT.

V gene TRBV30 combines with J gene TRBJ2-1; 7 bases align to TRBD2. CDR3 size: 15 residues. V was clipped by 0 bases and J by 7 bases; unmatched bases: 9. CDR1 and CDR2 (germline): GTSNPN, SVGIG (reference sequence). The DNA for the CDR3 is TGTGCCTGGAGTGTACTTGGACTAGAAAGAAATGAGCAGTTCTTC. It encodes CAWSVLGLERNEQFF.

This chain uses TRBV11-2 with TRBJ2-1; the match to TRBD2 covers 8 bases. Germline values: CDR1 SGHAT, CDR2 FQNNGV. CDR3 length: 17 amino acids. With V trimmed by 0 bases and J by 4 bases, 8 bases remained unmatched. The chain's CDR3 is CASSLDLASGLYNEQFF. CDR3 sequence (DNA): TGTGCCAGCAGCTTAGATCTTGCTAGCGGGTTGTACAATGAGCAGTTCTTC.

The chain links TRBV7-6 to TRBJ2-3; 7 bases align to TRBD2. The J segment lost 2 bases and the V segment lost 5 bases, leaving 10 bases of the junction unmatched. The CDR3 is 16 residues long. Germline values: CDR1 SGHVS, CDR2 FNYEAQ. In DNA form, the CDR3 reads TGTGCCAGCAGCGCCGGACTAGGAGGTAACACAGATACGCAGTATTTT. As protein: CASSAGLGGNTDTQYF.

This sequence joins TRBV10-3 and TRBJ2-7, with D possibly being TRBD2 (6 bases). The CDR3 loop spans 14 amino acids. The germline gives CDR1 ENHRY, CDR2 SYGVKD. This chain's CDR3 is CSTTPRGSEDEQYF. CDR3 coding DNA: TGTTCCACCACCCCCCGGGGGAGCGAGGACGAGCAGTACTTC.

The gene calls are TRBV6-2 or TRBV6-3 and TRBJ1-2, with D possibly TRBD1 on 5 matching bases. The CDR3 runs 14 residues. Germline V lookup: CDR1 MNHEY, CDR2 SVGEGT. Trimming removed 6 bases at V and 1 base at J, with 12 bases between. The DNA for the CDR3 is TGTGCCAGCAGCCCCGCGGGGCGTAACTATGGCTACACCTTC. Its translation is CASSPAGRNYGYTF.

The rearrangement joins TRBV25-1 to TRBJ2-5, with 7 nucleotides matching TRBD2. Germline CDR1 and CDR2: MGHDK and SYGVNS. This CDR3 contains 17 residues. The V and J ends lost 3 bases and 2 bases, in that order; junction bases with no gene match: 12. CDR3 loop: CASSEDLGLVGQETQYF. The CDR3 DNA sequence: TGTGCCAGCAGTGAGGATCTCGGACTAGTGGGACAAGAGACCCAGTACTTC.

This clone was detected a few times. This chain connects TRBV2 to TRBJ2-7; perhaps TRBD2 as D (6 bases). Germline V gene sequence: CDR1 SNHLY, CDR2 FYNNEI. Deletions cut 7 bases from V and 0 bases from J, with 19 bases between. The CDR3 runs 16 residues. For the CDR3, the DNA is TGTGCCAGCACCGCGGGGTGGTGGACATCCTCCTACGAGCAGTACTTC. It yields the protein CASTAGWWTSSYEQYF.

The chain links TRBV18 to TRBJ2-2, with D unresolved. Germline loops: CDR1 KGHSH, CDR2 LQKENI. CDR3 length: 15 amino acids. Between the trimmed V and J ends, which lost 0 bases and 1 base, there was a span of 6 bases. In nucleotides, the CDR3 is TGTGCCAGCTCACCACCGTCGGTGAACACCGGGGAGCTGTTTTTT. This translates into CASSPPSVNTGELFF.